The entry that follows covers one TCR beta chain sequence. This table comes from immunoSEQ multiplex PCR, and its TCRdb copy is limited to in-frame clones, with some not included. The sample shows tens of thousands of clones, 75% to 90% of them seen only once. These data originate in a study of OX40 agonist ivuxolimab in advanced cancers. The overall study: Every patient in dose escalation had hepatocellular carcinoma, melanoma, renal cell or head and neck cancer. Around 40% of patients had received prior checkpoint inhibitor therapy. Three individuals attained partial responses, comprising one hepatocellular carcinoma case and two cutaneous melanoma cases.

The V end was cut by 1 base, the J end by 1 base, with 10 bases between. Germline CDR1 reads SGHVS; CDR2 reads FNYEAQ. The CDR3 extends over 15 amino acids. Autoimmune disease history or systemic immunosuppression led to patients being barred. The chain joins TRBV7-6 to TRBJ1-1, with TRBD1 as a possible D gene (6 bases). The input for sequencing was CD4+ or CD8+ T cells sorted from blood, taken in a trial of the OX40 agonist ivuxolimab. The receptor was isolated from an adult with an advanced solid tumor such as melanoma, head and neck, liver or kidney cancer. The CDR3 DNA reads as TGTGCCAGCAGCTTAGTATTGGGGGCGAACACTGAAGCTTTCTTT. This encodes CASSLVLGANTEAFF. Looking up the rest from reference TRBV7-6 and TRBJ1-1 gives the full variable domain: GAGVSQSPRYKVTKRGQDVALRCDPISGHVSLYWYRQALGQGPEFLTYFNYEAQQDKSGLPNDRFSAERPEGSISTLTIQRTEQRDSAMYRCASSLVLGANTEAFFGQGTRLTVV.